This T cell receptor beta chain was sequenced for a study of post-analysis software for immune sequencing data (dated by TCRdb to 2014 to 2015). About the investigation overall: Relapsing-remitting, secondary progressive and progressive-relapsing multiple sclerosis were recorded as disease courses, and subtype annotation was lacking for some patients. The patient repertoires were set against approximately 10 previously published healthy control repertoires from donors whose ages ranged from roughly 6 to 26 years. A subset of samples was prepared in parallel using single-end sample barcoding, then pooled and co-amplified after Illumina adapter ligation.

The protocol used for the library was PCR. The instrument given in TCRdb is Illumina HiSeq 2500. Unique molecular identifiers were incorporated into TCR beta cDNA libraries to reduce PCR and sequencing biases. Per 1 to 10 million input T cells, some 500,000 cDNA molecules were obtained, such that each molecule approximated one T cell. The same protocol used for the earlier healthy control dataset was applied to prepare and sequence the patient libraries. Samples belonging to the same batch were prepared together, multiplexed and sequenced on a shared HiSeq lane. The paper's processing steps were these. Raw barcoded reads were processed with MIGEC, discarding single-read molecular identifier groups before consensus assembly and CDR3 extraction. Clonotype tables were post-analysed with VDJtools, normalizing diversity by down-sampling all datasets to the smallest sample size. In repertoire overlap clustering, CDR3 amino acid sequences, but not nucleotide sequences, were matched to correct batch-related cross-sample contamination. TCRdb reprocessed the public reads (quality trimming at Q25 with fastp, clone calling with MiXCR) and kept in-frame beta chains. For every CDR3 protein sequence, its rows merge into one entry that carries the most common genes and DNA. The V and J calls shown here were made by TCRdb, not taken from the authors' results. This sample comprises approximately 730,000 distinct CDR3 sequences, 30% of them detected only once. The ten largest clonotypes hold 0.55% to 0.65% of the sample.

In this sample, this clonotype turned up a few times. Its antigen target is currently unknown. One base away there is no much larger clone; base qualities are not given. V is shortened by 6 bases, J by 0 bases, and the region joining them spans 16 bases. CDR3 length: 16 amino acids, cysteine to phenylalanine. The read is trimmed to its CDR3 DNA, 48 bases read in frame from base 1. To demonstrate the VDJtools post-analysis software, TCR beta repertoires were profiled from the peripheral blood of about 13 young patients with multiple sclerosis. The multiple sclerosis patients were children and adolescents ranging in age from about 6 to 16 years. The research as a whole found: The control group was slightly older than the multiple sclerosis patient group. Multiple sclerosis patients had significantly lower normalized Chao1 diversity than controls, a result that suggests substantial peripheral T-cell clonal expansion. Roughly 5 TRBV segments, including TRBV5-6, TRBV5-1 and TRBV20-1, were significantly more frequent in patients than controls. Direct clustering with F measure showed strong co-clustering of samples prepared in the same batch, prompting a batch-effect correction.

Here the chain combines TRBV12-3 or TRBV12-4 and TRBJ2-3; TRBD2 is a possible D gene, resting on 5 matching bases. The material sequenced was blood. The TCR sequence derives from a girl aged 10 to 17 with multiple sclerosis. The DNA sequence follows: TGTGCCAGCAGCCCACGGACTGGCGTGAGCACAGATACGCAGTATTTT. This encodes CASSPRTGVSTDTQYF.